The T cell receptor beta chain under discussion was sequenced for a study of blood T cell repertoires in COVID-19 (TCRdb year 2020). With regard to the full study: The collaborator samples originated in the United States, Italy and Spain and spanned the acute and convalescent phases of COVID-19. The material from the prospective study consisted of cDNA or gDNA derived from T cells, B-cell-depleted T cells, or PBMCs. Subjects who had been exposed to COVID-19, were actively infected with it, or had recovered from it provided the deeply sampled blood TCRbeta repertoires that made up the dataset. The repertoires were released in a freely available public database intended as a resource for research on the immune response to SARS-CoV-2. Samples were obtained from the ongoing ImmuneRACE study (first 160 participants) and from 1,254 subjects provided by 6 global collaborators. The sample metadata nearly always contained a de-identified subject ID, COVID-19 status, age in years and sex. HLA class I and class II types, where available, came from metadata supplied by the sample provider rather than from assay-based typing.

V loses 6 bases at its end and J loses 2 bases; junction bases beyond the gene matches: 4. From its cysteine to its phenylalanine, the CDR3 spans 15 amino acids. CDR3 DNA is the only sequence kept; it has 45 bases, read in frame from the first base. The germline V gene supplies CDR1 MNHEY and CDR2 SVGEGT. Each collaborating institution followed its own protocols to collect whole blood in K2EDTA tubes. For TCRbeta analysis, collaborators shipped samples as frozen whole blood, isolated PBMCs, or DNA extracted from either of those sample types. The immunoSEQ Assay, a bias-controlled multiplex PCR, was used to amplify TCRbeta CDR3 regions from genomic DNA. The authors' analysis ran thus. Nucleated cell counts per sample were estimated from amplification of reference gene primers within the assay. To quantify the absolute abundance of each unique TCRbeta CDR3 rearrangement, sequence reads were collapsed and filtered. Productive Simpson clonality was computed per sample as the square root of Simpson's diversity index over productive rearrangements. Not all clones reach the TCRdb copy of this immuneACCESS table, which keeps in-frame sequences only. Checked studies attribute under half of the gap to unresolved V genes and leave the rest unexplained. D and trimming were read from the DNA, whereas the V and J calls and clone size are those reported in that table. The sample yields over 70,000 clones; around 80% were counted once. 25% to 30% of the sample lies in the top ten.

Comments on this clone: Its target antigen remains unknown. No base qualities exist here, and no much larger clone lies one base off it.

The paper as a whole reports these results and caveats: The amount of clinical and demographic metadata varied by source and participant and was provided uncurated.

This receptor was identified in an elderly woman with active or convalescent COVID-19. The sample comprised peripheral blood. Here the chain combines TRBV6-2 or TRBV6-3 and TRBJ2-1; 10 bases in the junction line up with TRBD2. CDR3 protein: CASSLSGGAYNEQFF. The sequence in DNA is TGTGCCAGCAGCCTCAGCGGGGGGGCCTACAATGAGCAGTTCTTC.